The 23 T cell receptor beta chains below all came from one sample that was sequenced in a study of control samples from healthy donors and cancer patients. Sequenced by immunoSEQ multiplex PCR; TCRdb stores in-frame clones only, minus some. Of about 55,000 clones in the sample, approximately 95% were seen once. What was sequenced was blood. The origin of the receptors is a woman aged 25 to 45 in good health.

The chain is built from TRBV9 and TRBJ1-6; perhaps TRBD1 as D (6 bases). Germline V gene data show CDR1 as SGDLS and CDR2 as YYNGEE. The V end lost 0 bases, the J end lost 11 bases, and 15 bases lay between the germline ends. The CDR3 is made up of 15 amino acids. CDR3 nucleotides: TGTGCCAGCAGCGTAGGTAACAGGGTCGTCGCACCCCTCCACTTT. The encoded protein is CASSVGNRVVAPLHF.

The chain combines TRBV19 with TRBJ2-6; D ambiguous. Looked up from germline, CDR1 is LNHDA and CDR2 is SQIVND (reference sequence). CDR3 size: 15 residues. Deletions cut 4 bases from V and 4 bases from J, with 11 bases between. The CDR3 protein is CASSSGFSGANVLTF. The CDR3 nucleotides read TGTGCCAGTAGTAGTGGGTTTTCCGGGGCCAACGTCCTGACTTTC.

The V and J genes are TRBV6-4 and TRBJ2-1, with 11 nucleotides matching TRBD2. The trim removed 7 bases at V and 3 bases at J, leaving 8 bases unmatched. Germline-derived CDR1 and CDR2 are MRHNA and SNTAGT. The CDR3 has 16 residues. The CDR3 protein is CASTFPGTSGYNEQFF. CDR3 DNA: TGTGCCAGCACCTTCCCGGGGACTAGCGGCTACAATGAGCAGTTCTTC.

The chain joins TRBV28 to TRBJ2-7; D uncertain. CDR3 length: 13 residues. Per germline, CDR1 MDHEN and CDR2 SYDVKM. V was clipped by 2 bases and J by 1 base, with 6 bases between them. CDR3 nucleotides: TGTGCCAGCAGTTTAAGGAGATCCTACGAGCAGTACTTC. Amino acid sequence: CASSLRRSYEQYF.

The genes are TRBV6-2 or TRBV6-3 and TRBJ2-5; a weak D match, TRBD2 (6 bases). The CDR3 spans 15 residues. Trimming left V 3 bases short and J 9 bases short, with 20 bases between. CDR1 MNHEY and CDR2 SVGEGT come from the germline V gene. The DNA for the CDR3 is TGTGCCAGCAGTTATCGGGCGGAGGGAGGTGGGGCCCAGTACTTC. It specifies CASSYRAEGGGAQYF.

V usage is TRBV19 and J usage is TRBJ1-1, with TRBD1 matching 7 bases. This CDR3 comprises 13 residues. The germline V gene encodes CDR1 LNHDA and CDR2 SQIVND (reference sequence). Unmatched junction bases numbered 2, after V lost 5 bases and J lost 2 bases. DNA for the CDR3: TGTGCCAGTAGTGGGACAGAAAACACTGAAGCTTTCTTT. Amino acids: CASSGTENTEAFF. The whole variable domain, filled in from reference TRBV19 and TRBJ1-1, reads DGGITQSPKYLFRKEGQNVTLSCEQNLNHDAMYWYRQDPGQGLRLIYYSQIVNDFQKGDIAEGYSVSREKKESFPLTVTSAQKNPTAFYLCASSGTENTEAFFGQGTRLTVV.

To note about this clone: One end of the junction fails to match germline, which may point to a read error. J is TRBJ2-3 and V is TRBV7-7; TRBD1 matches at 8 bases. The CDR3 runs to 14 residues. CDR1 is SSHAT, CDR2 FNYEAQ, per germline (reference sequence). The CDR3 sequence is CASSRGQGTDTQYF. CDR3 nucleotides: TGTGCTAGCAGCCGGGGACAGGGCACAGATACGCAGTATTTT.

This chain joins TRBV6-5 and TRBJ2-7, with TRBD2 identical over 9 bases. The junction had 4 bases not matched to a gene; V was cut back by 7 bases and J by 3 bases. The CDR3 extends over 13 amino acids. Germline V lookup: CDR1 MNHEY, CDR2 SVGAGI. The chain's CDR3 is CASTLAGIYEQYF. The CDR3 nucleotides read TGTGCCAGCACTCTAGCGGGGATCTACGAGCAGTACTTC.

The rearrangement links TRBV2 to TRBJ1-1; 7 bases align to TRBD1. The germline gives CDR1 SNHLY, CDR2 FYNNEI. The CDR3 is 14 residues long. Unmatched junction bases numbered 11, after V lost 8 bases and J lost 5 bases. The CDR3 nucleotides read TGTGCCAGCTCGGGGACAGATATCTTTACTGAAGCTTTCTTT. It encodes CASSGTDIFTEAFF.

This chain joins TRBV5-4 and TRBJ1-1; D call uncertain. Germline assignment: CDR1 SGHNT and CDR2 YYREEE (reference sequence). V was shortened by 4 bases and J by 7 bases, with 14 bases between the two germline ends. The length of the CDR3 is 13 residues. CDR3 loop: CASSPGREIEAFF. Here the CDR3 DNA reads TGTGCCAGCAGCCCGGGAAGGGAGATTGAAGCTTTCTTT.

The V and J genes are TRBV19 and TRBJ2-2, with TRBD1 matching over 9 bases. The CDR3 runs 14 residues. Per the germline V gene, CDR1 is LNHDA and CDR2 is SQIVND (reference sequence). J lost 3 bases, V lost 6 bases, and 2 bases had no gene match. Here the CDR3 reads CASRRTGDTGELFF. The DNA of the CDR3 is TGTGCCAGTAGGCGGACAGGGGACACCGGGGAGCTGTTTTTT.

The chain couples TRBV15 to TRBJ2-1; D might be TRBD1 (5 bases). The length of the CDR3 is 15 residues. Germline values: CDR1 LNHNV, CDR2 YYDKDF (reference sequence). V was trimmed by 0 bases and J by 6 bases, leaving 12 bases between them. The DNA for the CDR3 is TGTGCCACCAGCAGAGATCCCCAGGGCGGCAATGAGCAGTTCTTC. It is translated as CATSRDPQGGNEQFF.

V and J are TRBV7-2 and TRBJ2-7, with 12 bases fitting TRBD2. V lost 5 bases to trimming and J lost 4 bases; unmatched junction nucleotides: 9. This CDR3 has 16 residues. The germline gives CDR1 SGHTA, CDR2 FQGNSA. The CDR3 bases are TGTGCCAGCAGCGATCCGACTAGCGGGAGATTGTACGAGCAGTACTTC. Encoded protein: CASSDPTSGRLYEQYF. Variable domain in full (rest from reference TRBV7-2 and TRBJ2-7): GAGVSQSPSNKVTEKGKDVELRCDPISGHTALYWYRQSLGQGLEFLIYFQGNSAPDKSGLPSDRFSAERTGGSVSTLTIQRTQQEDSAVYLCASSDPTSGRLYEQYFGPGTRLTVT.

V gene TRBV5-5 combines with J gene TRBJ1-1; 7 positions match TRBD1. After removal of 4 bases from V and 6 bases from J, the junction contained 6 bases not matched to a gene. CDR3 length: 13 amino acids. Germline V gene data show CDR1 as SGHKS and CDR2 as YYEKEE (reference sequence). CDR3 in amino acids: CASSRTTGSEAFF. In DNA, the CDR3 is TGTGCCAGCAGCAGGACGACAGGGTCTGAAGCTTTCTTT. Drawing the rest from reference TRBV5-5 and TRBJ1-1, the complete variable domain is DAGVTQSPTHLIKTRGQQVTLRCSPISGHKSVSWYQQVLGQGPQFIFQYYEKEERGRGNFPDRFSARQFPNYSSELNVNALLLGDSALYLCASSRTTGSEAFFGQGTRLTVV.

This chain connects TRBV15 to TRBJ2-1; D may correspond to TRBD1 or TRBD2 (6 bases each). CDR3 length equals 13 residues. V lost 0 bases and J lost 10, with 10 bases in between. Germline V gene data show CDR1 as LNHNV and CDR2 as YYDKDF (reference sequence). The CDR3: CATSREGGGEQFF. DNA for the CDR3: TGTGCCACCAGCAGAGAAGGAGGGGGAGAGCAGTTCTTC.

The chain carries TRBV6-5 and TRBJ1-1, with 9 bases identical to TRBD1. This CDR3 comprises 14 residues. The V and J ends lost 7 bases and 2 bases, in that order; junction bases with no gene match: 5. Germline V lookup: CDR1 MNHEY, CDR2 SVGAGI. CDR3 nucleotides: TGTGCCAGCAACCGGGACAGGGCCAACACTGAAGCTTTCTTT. Translating gives CASNRDRANTEAFF.

The rearrangement uses TRBV19 and TRBJ2-1, with 14 bases matching TRBD2. Germline CDR1 and CDR2: LNHDA and SQIVND (reference sequence). V lost 5 bases and J lost 9; bases outside the gene matches: 3. The CDR3 is 14 residues long. CDR3 protein: CASSPGLAGVEQFF. The CDR3 DNA is TGTGCCAGTAGTCCGGGACTAGCGGGAGTTGAGCAGTTCTTC.

This chain links TRBV2 with TRBJ1-3, with D hard to call. Germline values: CDR1 SNHLY, CDR2 FYNNEI. V lost 4 bases and J 0 bases, leaving 16 bases between the germline ends. This CDR3 comprises 17 residues. As DNA, the CDR3 is TGTGCCAGCAGTGTTTTCGGCGGAAGGAGCTCTGGAAACACCATATATTTT. Translating gives CASSVFGGRSSGNTIYF.

The chain has TRBV29-1 and TRBJ2-3; 13 bases match TRBD2. The CDR3 contains 19 residues. Trimming cost V 1 base and J 3 bases; bases outside gene matches: 13. CDR1 and CDR2 (germline): SQVTM, ANQGSEA. Here the CDR3 reads CSVEAPGTSGKGWTDTQYF. The CDR3 DNA reads as TGCAGCGTTGAAGCCCCCGGGACTAGCGGGAAGGGTTGGACAGATACGCAGTATTTT.

V gene TRBV7-6 combines with J gene TRBJ1-2; D not resolved. The germline V and J ends were trimmed by 6 bases and 1 base, with 15 bases remaining between them. CDR1 and CDR2 from the germline V gene are SGHVS and FNYEAQ. The CDR3 runs 15 residues. This chain's CDR3 is CASSPEDGLNYGYTF. The CDR3 DNA sequence: TGTGCCAGCAGTCCCGAGGACGGGCTTAACTATGGCTACACCTTC.

This chain uses TRBV5-1 with TRBJ2-1, with 7 bases matching TRBD1. The germline V gene has CDR1 SGHRS and CDR2 YFSETQ. CDR3 size: 15 residues. The V gene end was trimmed by 0 bases and the J gene end by 7 bases; junction bases not matched to a gene: 7. CDR3 sequence (DNA): TGCGCCAGCAGCTTGGGGGAACAGGGGACGAATGAGCAGTTCTTC. It is translated as CASSLGEQGTNEQFF.

This rearrangement joins TRBV24-1 to TRBJ2-5, with D possibly being TRBD2 (5 bases). The CDR3 extends over 16 amino acids. Germline V gives CDR1 KGHDR, CDR2 SFDVKD. V was pared by 4 bases and J by 4 bases, with 18 bases between. The CDR3 loop is CATSDPRGIGRETQYF. In nucleotides, the CDR3 is TGTGCCACCAGTGACCCTCGGGGAATCGGGCGAGAGACCCAGTACTTC.

V is TRBV28 and J is TRBJ1-2, with D uncertain. The CDR3 is made up of 12 amino acids. Germline CDR1 MDHEN, CDR2 SYDVKM. The V end was cut by 6 bases, the J end by 1 base, with 6 bases between. CDR3 in DNA: TGTGCCAGCAGGGGAAATAACTATGGCTACACCTTC. Amino acid sequence: CASRGNNYGYTF.